Detailed here is one TCR beta chain. Its antigen is as yet unknown. Deep-level running was used for the assay. Profiling relied on immunoSEQ multiplex PCR, and the TCRdb table lists in-frame clones only, not all of them. The data show about 600,000 clones, around 97% seen once. The data derive from a study of shared clonotypes between healthy human individuals. Study observations and caveats: The study found roughly 5.3% of naive CD4 clonotypes shared across several donors.

The V end was cut by 0 bases, the J end by 0 bases, with 8 bases between. CDR3 size: 16 residues. The germline V gene encodes CDR1 KGHSH and CDR2 LQKENI. The sequenced material came from naive CD4+ T cells sorted from blood. Noted subset: CD45RA+ positively selected. The TCR originated in a woman aged 30 to 39 in good health. The chain employs TRBV18 and TRBJ2-2; perhaps TRBD2 as D (6 bases). CDR3 DNA: TGTGCCAGCTCACCACCGGGACTCACGAACACCGGGGAGCTGTTTTTT. This sequence encodes CASSPPGLTNTGELFF. Combining the CDR3 with reference TRBV18 and TRBJ2-2 gives the whole variable domain NAGVMQNPRHLVRRRGQEARLRCSPMKGHSHVYWYRQLPEEGLKFMVYLQKENIIDESGMPKERFSAEFPKEGPSILRIQQVVRGDSAAYFCASSPPGLTNTGELFFGEGSRLTVL.